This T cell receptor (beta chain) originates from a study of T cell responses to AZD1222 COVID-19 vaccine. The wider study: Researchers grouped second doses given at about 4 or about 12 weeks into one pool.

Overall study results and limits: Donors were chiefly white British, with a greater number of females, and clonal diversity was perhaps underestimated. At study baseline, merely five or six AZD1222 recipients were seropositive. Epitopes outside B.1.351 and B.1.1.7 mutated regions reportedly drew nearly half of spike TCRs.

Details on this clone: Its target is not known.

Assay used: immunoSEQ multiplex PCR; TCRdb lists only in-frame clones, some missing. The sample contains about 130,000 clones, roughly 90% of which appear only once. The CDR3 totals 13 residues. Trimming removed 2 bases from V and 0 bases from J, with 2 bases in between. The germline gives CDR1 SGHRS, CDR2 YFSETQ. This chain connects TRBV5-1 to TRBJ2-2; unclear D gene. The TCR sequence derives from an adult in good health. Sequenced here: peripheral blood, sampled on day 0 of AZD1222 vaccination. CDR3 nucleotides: TGCGCCAGCAGCTTAACGAACACCGGGGAGCTGTTTTTT. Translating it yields CASSLTNTGELFF. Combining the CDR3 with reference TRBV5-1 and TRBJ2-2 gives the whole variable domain KAGVTQTPRYLIKTRGQQVTLSCSPISGHRSVSWYQQTPGQGLQFLFEYFSETQRNKGNFPGRFSGRQFSNSRSEMNVSTLELGDSALYLCASSLTNTGELFFGEGSRLTVL.